Below are 20 T cell receptor beta chains sequenced from a single sample in a study of T cells in Graves' hyperthyroidism and ophthalmopathy. From RNA transcripts, TCR beta CDR3 regions were amplified. RT-PCR in the first round (using the HTBI primer set) targeted the TCR CDR3. TCRdb itself ran the multiplex PCR reads through MiXCR, one entry per CDR3 protein. The sample yields fewer than 400,000 distinct CDR3 sequences, 15% to 18% seen once. Sequenced material: blood. These receptors originate from a young woman with Graves' hyperthyroidism that later progressed to Graves' ophthalmopathy.

At least ten counts were recorded for this clonotype. The rearrangement links TRBV7-9 to TRBJ2-7; no definite D call. Trimming removed 5 bases at V and 3 bases at J, with 14 bases between. Germline CDR1 and CDR2: SEHNR and FQNEAQ (reference sequence). The CDR3 covers 14 residues. CDR3 in DNA: TGTGCCAGCAGCCCGACAAGTCAATACTACGAGCAGTACTTC. Translated, it gives CASSPTSQYYEQYF.

This clonotype was detected ten times or more. The chain combines TRBV7-8 with TRBJ2-3, with 8 bases that match TRBD2. Germline CDR1 and CDR2: SGHVS and FQNEAQ. The CDR3 is 15 residues long. The junction had 12 bases not matched to a gene; V was cut back by 5 bases and J by 8 bases. CDR3 amino acids: CASSPRGLGLVTQYF. The CDR3 nucleotides are TGTGCCAGCAGCCCAAGGGGACTAGGGTTGGTTACGCAGTATTTT.

This clonotype has ten or more counts. This chain joins TRBV5-1 and TRBJ1-1; the D gene is possibly TRBD1 (5 bases). Germline V lookup: CDR1 SGHRS, CDR2 YFSETQ. The CDR3 totals 14 residues. V gave up 4 bases and J gave up 1 base, with 11 bases separating them. CDR3 protein: CASSPRGQNTEAFF. The CDR3 DNA sequence: TGCGCCAGCAGCCCCCGGGGCCAGAACACTGAAGCTTTCTTT.

This clonotype showed up just a few times. The chain employs TRBV7-6 and TRBJ2-5; possible D gene TRBD1, 5 bases. Germline V lookup: CDR1 SGHVS, CDR2 FNYEAQ. The CDR3 has 14 residues. Trimming took 5 bases from V and 2 from J, leaving 12 bases between them. CDR3 nucleotide sequence: TGTGCCAGCAGCACCTGGACACAACAAGAGACCCAGTACTTC. It translates to CASSTWTQQETQYF. The entire variable domain, with the rest obtained from reference TRBV7-6 and TRBJ2-5, is as follows: GAGVSQSPRYKVTKRGQDVALRCDPISGHVSLYWYRQALGQGPEFLTYFNYEAQQDKSGLPNDRFSAERPEGSISTLTIQRTEQRDSAMYRCASSTWTQQETQYFGPGTRLLVL.

The chain has TRBV19 and TRBJ2-1; TRBD2 aligns across 8 bases. Germline CDR1 LNHDA, CDR2 SQIVND (reference sequence). The ends lost 1 base at V and 2 bases at J; junction bases unmatched: 7. The CDR3 runs 17 residues. The CDR3 loop reads CASSIGGGGLAYNEQFF. The CDR3 bases are TGTGCCAGTAGTATAGGGGGGGGGGGACTAGCCTACAATGAGCAGTTCTTC.

The rearrangement links TRBV7-2 to TRBJ1-5, with D maybe TRBD1 (5 bases). The germline V gene has CDR1 SGHTA and CDR2 FQGNSA. The CDR3 runs 14 residues. Trimming left V 1 base short and J 10 bases short, with 14 bases between. The CDR3 sequence is CASSLVEGPSPQHF. The CDR3 DNA reads TGTGCCAGCAGCTTAGTTGAGGGGCCGAGCCCCCAGCATTTT.

The V and J genes are TRBV20-1 and TRBJ1-5; 9 nucleotides match TRBD1. The CDR3 length is 16 residues. Trimming at V came to 0 bases and at J to 4 bases, leaving 7 bases not matched to a gene. The germline V gene has CDR1 DFQATT and CDR2 SNEGSKA (reference sequence). CDR3 coding DNA: TGCAGTGCTAGAGATCTTCACAGGGGGCAGAATCAGCCCCAGCATTTT. Its translation is CSARDLHRGQNQPQHF.

In its sample, this clonotype was seen many times. The J gene is TRBJ2-7, the V gene TRBV27; 7 bases map to TRBD2. Germline assignment: CDR1 MNHEY and CDR2 SMNVEV (reference sequence). V was pared by 8 bases and J by 1 base, with 5 bases of the junction left unmatched. This CDR3 region has 13 residues. CDR3 nucleotides: TGTGCCAGCCAGCGGGAAGGGTCCTACGAGCAGTACTTC. Protein product: CASQREGSYEQYF.

At least ten counts were recorded for this clonotype. V usage is TRBV2 and J usage is TRBJ1-5; the match to TRBD1 covers 8 bases. V shed 6 bases, J shed 6 bases, and the junction held 10 bases outside the gene matches. There are 15 residues in the CDR3. Germline V gene lookup returns CDR1 SNHLY and CDR2 FYNNEI. CDR3 sequence: CASSYTTGGSQPQHF. CDR3 sequence (DNA): TGTGCCAGCAGCTATACCACAGGGGGAAGTCAGCCCCAGCATTTT.

This clonotype was recorded at least ten times. The J gene is TRBJ1-6, the V gene TRBV12-3 or TRBV12-4; D possibly corresponds to TRBD1 (5 bases). The CDR3 extends over 15 amino acids. The ends were cut back, 3 bases at V and 5 bases at J, with 11 bases in the middle. CDR3 amino acids: CASSLGGRDNSPLHF. In nucleotides, the CDR3 is TGTGCCAGCAGTTTGGGGGGAAGAGATAATTCACCCCTCCACTTT.

The sample holds many counts of this clonotype. The rearrangement links TRBV6-1 to TRBJ2-3; D is uncertain. The CDR3 length is 14 residues. Trimming removed 1 base from V and 8 bases from J, with 13 bases in between. Germline V gives CDR1 MNHNS, CDR2 SASEGT. The CDR3 reads CASSEDMRVGTQYF. CDR3 nucleotide sequence: TGTGCCAGCAGTGAAGATATGCGTGTTGGTACGCAGTATTTT.

Points on this clonotype: This may be a read error: a much more frequent sequence differs by one nucleotide. Lacking the conserved final phenylalanine or tryptophan, this CDR3 likely reflects a read error. V usage is TRBV7-8 and J usage is TRBJ1-5, with D maybe TRBD1 (5 bases). CDR1 and CDR2 (germline): SGHVS, FQNEAQ. This CDR3 is built from 15 residues. Trimming pared 6 bases from V and 4 bases from J, leaving 16 bases between. CDR3 DNA sequence: TGTGCCAGCAGTTTACCCCCGACAGAGAATCAGCCCCAGCATTTA. Translation gives CASSLPPTENQPQHL.

This clonotype came up a few times. The J gene is TRBJ1-5, the V gene TRBV20-1, with unresolved D. V was pared by 3 bases and J by 1 base, with 16 bases between. Germline V gene data show CDR1 as DFQATT and CDR2 as SNEGSKA (reference sequence). CDR3 size: 16 residues. The CDR3 loop is CSARPLVGDSNQPQHF. The CDR3 nucleotides are TGCAGTGCTAGGCCCCTCGTGGGAGACAGCAATCAGCCCCAGCATTTT.

This clonotype was observed a few times. The V and J genes are TRBV27 and TRBJ2-1, with TRBD2 matching over 12 bases. Germline V lookup: CDR1 MNHEY, CDR2 SMNVEV (reference sequence). V lost 3 bases and J lost 0; bases outside the gene matches: 9. This CDR3 is 19 amino acids long. The CDR3 reads CASSFWGLAGSASYNEQFF. CDR3 coding DNA: TGTGCCAGCAGTTTTTGGGGACTAGCGGGTTCTGCCTCCTACAATGAGCAGTTCTTC.

This chain links TRBV11-2 with TRBJ2-7; 10 nucleotides match TRBD2. V was pared by 8 bases and J by 6 bases, with 16 bases of the junction left unmatched. Germline loops: CDR1 SGHAT, CDR2 FQNNGV. CDR3 length equals 16 residues. The chain's CDR3 is CASSLGGASGRSEQYF. The CDR3 DNA sequence: TGTGCCAGCTCCTTAGGCGGGGCTAGCGGGAGAAGCGAGCAGTACTTC.

This clonotype was detected many times. The chain links TRBV11-2 to TRBJ1-1; 8 bases line up with TRBD1. After removal of 4 bases from V and 0 bases from J, the junction contained 13 bases not matched to a gene. Germline V gives CDR1 SGHAT, CDR2 FQNNGV. CDR3 length: 18 residues. The CDR3 nucleotides read TGTGCCAGCAGCTCGTCATCCCTACAGGGGGGATTGAACACTGAAGCTTTCTTT. Residues: CASSSSSLQGGLNTEAFF.

This clonotype occurred many times. The CDR3 protein is CASRPDGPKVYEQYF. CDR3 DNA sequence: TGTGCCAGCAGACCTGACGGCCCAAAGGTCTACGAGCAGTACTTC. This chain joins TRBV27 and TRBJ2-7; no definite D call. V shed 6 bases and J shed 3 bases, with 18 bases lying between them. CDR1 MNHEY and CDR2 SMNVEV come from the germline V gene (reference sequence). The CDR3 is 15 residues long.

At least ten counts were recorded for this clonotype. The V gene is TRBV7-2, the J gene TRBJ2-5; TRBD2 is a possible D gene (6 bases). V was cut by 5 bases and J by 5 bases, with 15 bases left in between. The CDR3 runs to 14 residues. Germline V gene sequence: CDR1 SGHTA, CDR2 FQGNSA. The CDR3 sequence is CASSPAPSGETQYF. The CDR3 DNA reads TGTGCCAGCAGCCCGGCCCCAAGCGGGGAGACCCAGTACTTC. The entire variable domain, with the rest obtained from reference TRBV7-2 and TRBJ2-5, is as follows: GAGVSQSPSNKVTEKGKDVELRCDPISGHTALYWYRQSLGQGLEFLIYFQGNSAPDKSGLPSDRFSAERTGGSVSTLTIQRTQQEDSAVYLCASSPAPSGETQYFGPGTRLLVL.

J is TRBJ1-2 and V is TRBV20-1, with 12 bases fitting TRBD1. CDR3 length equals 15 residues. Germline CDR1 reads DFQATT; CDR2 reads SNEGSKA (reference sequence). Trimming cost V 1 base and J 6 bases; bases outside gene matches: 6. The CDR3, as DNA: TGCAGTGCTAGAGGGGGGGGGACAGGGGGCGATGGCTACACCTTC. It yields the protein CSARGGGTGGDGYTF.

This clonotype was counted many times. V and J are TRBV5-5 and TRBJ2-3; D gene unclear. V lost 4 bases and J lost 8, with 17 bases in between. The length of the CDR3 is 14 residues. Germline V CDR1 and CDR2: SGHKS, YYEKEE (reference sequence). The CDR3 protein is CASSPGPQSPTQYF. CDR3 in DNA: TGTGCCAGCAGCCCTGGCCCCCAGAGCCCTACGCAGTATTTT.